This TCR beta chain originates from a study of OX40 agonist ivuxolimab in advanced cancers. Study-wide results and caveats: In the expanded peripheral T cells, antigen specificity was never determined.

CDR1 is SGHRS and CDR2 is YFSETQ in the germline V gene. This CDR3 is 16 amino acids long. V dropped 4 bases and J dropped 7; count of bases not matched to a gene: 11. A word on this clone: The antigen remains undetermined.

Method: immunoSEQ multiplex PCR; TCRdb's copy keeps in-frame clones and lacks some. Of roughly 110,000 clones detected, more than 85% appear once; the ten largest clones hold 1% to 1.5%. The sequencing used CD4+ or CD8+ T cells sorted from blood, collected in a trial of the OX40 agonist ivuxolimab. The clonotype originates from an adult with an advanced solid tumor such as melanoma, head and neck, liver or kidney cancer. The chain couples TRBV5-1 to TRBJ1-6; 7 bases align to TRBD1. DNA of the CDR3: TGCGCCAGCAGCGACTATCTGACAGGGAGGAATTCACCCCTCCACTTT. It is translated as CASSDYLTGRNSPLHF.